The 5 T cell receptor beta chains in this list originate from one sample, sequenced in a study of shared T cell receptors in the human thymus. Produced via immunoSEQ multiplex PCR; TCRdb's table is partial and in-frame only. This repertoire shows roughly 550,000 clones, approximately 78% found once; its top ten account for around 0.012%. This sample was shared with a second study, whose subject was human thymus T cells.

The sequencing sample was made of thymocytes. Receptors originate from a boy younger than two with a congenital heart defect.

The V and J genes are TRBV10-3 and TRBJ2-6; 7 nucleotides line up with TRBD1. The germline gives CDR1 ENHRY, CDR2 SYGVKD. The CDR3 sequence is 18 residues long. Trimming removed 6 bases from V and 0 bases from J; junction bases left unmatched: 11. The CDR3 nucleotides are TGTGCCATCAGGGAGGACAGGCGGCTTACCTCTGGGGCCAACGTCCTGACTTTC. It is translated as CAIREDRRLTSGANVLTF.

The gene calls are TRBV5-4 and TRBJ2-5; weak D call: TRBD2 (7 bases). CDR3 length equals 15 residues. Germline V gene sequence: CDR1 SGHNT, CDR2 YYREEE (reference sequence). The V end lost 4 bases, the J end lost 3 bases, and 16 bases lay between the germline ends. The CDR3 is CASSGGGAGEETQYF. The CDR3 bases are TGTGCCAGCAGCGGGGGAGGGGCAGGGGAAGAGACCCAGTACTTC.

The chain recombines TRBV10-3 with TRBJ2-7; 8 bases map to TRBD1. The CDR3 is 14 residues long. CDR1 ENHRY and CDR2 SYGVKD come from the germline V gene. With V trimmed by 0 bases and J by 2 bases, 0 bases remained unmatched. The DNA of the CDR3 is TGTGCCATCAGTGAGTCACAGGGGGCCTACGAGCAGTACTTC. Amino acids: CAISESQGAYEQYF.

The rearrangement links TRBV4-1 to TRBJ2-7; D gene uncertain. Trimming stripped 0 bases from V and 4 bases from J, with 16 bases between. This CDR3 has 16 amino acids. Per the germline V gene, CDR1 is MGHRA and CDR2 is YSYEKL. The CDR3, as DNA: TGCGCCAGCAGCCAAGATGGCCTCAGAATGCGGTACGAGCAGTACTTC. Translated: CASSQDGLRMRYEQYF.

The chain employs TRBV30 and TRBJ1-1; TRBD1 agrees at 7 bases. Germline CDR1 GTSNPN, CDR2 SVGIG (reference sequence). The junction had 15 bases not matched to a gene; V was cut back by 2 bases and J by 0 bases. CDR3 size: 18 residues. The CDR3: CAWSPHGQANLMNTEAFF. In DNA, the CDR3 is TGTGCCTGGAGTCCACATGGACAGGCGAACCTTATGAACACTGAAGCTTTCTTT. Together with reference TRBV30 and TRBJ1-1, the CDR3 gives the full variable domain: SQTIHQWPATLVQPVGSPLSLECTVEGTSNPNLYWYRQAAGRGLQLLFYSVGIGQISSEVPQNLSASRPQDRQFILSSKKLLLSDSGFYLCAWSPHGQANLMNTEAFFGQGTRLTVV.